Listed below are T cell receptor beta chains from one sample, sequenced in a study of cytomegalovirus exposure and HLA in healthy donors. Measured with immunoSEQ multiplex PCR; TCRdb has only the in-frame clones, and not every one. Of about 200,000 clones in the sample, roughly 86% were seen once. Source material: PBMCs. The receptors derive from a woman under 30 in good health and CMV-seronegative. Each CDR3 is given with its conserved first and last residue. Each record gives: V gene, J gene, CDR3 length, CDR3 protein.

TRBV2	TRBJ2-7	13	CARRDRASYEQYF
TRBV15	TRBJ2-7	14	CATSRGDTVYEQYF
TRBV18	TRBJ2-3	13	CASSQTSTDTQYF
TRBV6-1	TRBJ2-7	13	CATEGPASYEQYF
TRBV6-6	TRBJ1-5	15	CASSWDRASNQPQHF
TRBV27	TRBJ1-6	15	CASRRNLPGNSPLHF
TRBV5-1	TRBJ2-2	11	CASSPDRGLFF
TRBV15	TRBJ1-5	14	CATSRGEGNQPQHF
TRBV9	TRBJ1-2	15	CASSVEGWGDYGYTF
TRBV13	TRBJ1-2	13	CASSRIRGGGYTF
TRBV27	TRBJ1-3	14	CASSSGYSGNTIYF
TRBV2	TRBJ2-1	15	CAIPGTASLRNEQFF
TRBV19	TRBJ2-7	14	CASSIGGQTYEQYF
TRBV7-9	TRBJ2-7	14	CASSLLDRGYEQYF
TRBV4-1	TRBJ1-3	14	CASSQDYAGNTIYF
TRBV25-1	TRBJ1-1	15	CASSLGQILNTEAFF
TRBV27	TRBJ2-2	16	CASSPSGTGFTGELFF
TRBV5-1	TRBJ2-7	15	CASSQGTTTINEQYF
TRBV18	TRBJ2-7	14	CASSPGQLVYEQYF
TRBV30	TRBJ1-6	14	CAWAPSGGDSPLHF
TRBV6-5	TRBJ2-7	16	CASSYSSGTGWYEQYF
TRBV10-1	TRBJ1-5	14	CASSDPPSNQPQHF
TRBV6-5	TRBJ2-3	15	CASSRLAGDADTQYF
TRBV5-4	TRBJ1-1	12	CASSFRDTEAFF
TRBV5-1	TRBJ2-2	15	CASSTSGTITGELFF
TRBV19	TRBJ2-7	16	CASSIKGTGGDYEQYF
TRBV6-5	TRBJ1-3	14	CASSYTAGRNTIYF
TRBV7-9	TRBJ1-1	13	CASSVLLPAEAFF
TRBV11-2	TRBJ2-7	18	CASSLDRRDSAVFYEQYF
TRBV7-6	TRBJ1-1	15	CASSLVAGLNTEAFF
TRBV27	TRBJ2-3	12	CASSWSADKQYF
TRBV6-4	TRBJ2-3	19	CASSDSIGASGGSTDTQYF
TRBV11-1	TRBJ1-2	15	CASSPRQGARYGYTF
TRBV27	TRBJ2-1	12	CASSSPFDEQFF
TRBV30	TRBJ1-1	13	CAWSVSLNTEAFF